This TCR beta chain came from a study of Ad26.COV2.S vaccination and SARS-CoV-2 variants. General observations from the study: Marked by substantial breadth, spike-specific CD8+ and CD4+ T cell responses were reportedly seen after vaccination. Spike-specific TCR breadth ran higher among vaccine recipients than placebo recipients.

Treatment: 19 received Ad26.COV2.S at low or high dose, single or two shots; several received placebo; per-sample allocation not given. Specimen acquisition occurred on day 63 following the initial vaccine or placebo injection. Vaccination employed an Ad26 vector expressing the Wuhan-strain SARS-CoV-2 spike. V lost 5 bases, J lost 1 base, and 12 bases lay in between. The germline gives CDR1 SNHLY, CDR2 FYNNEI. The length of the CDR3 is 15 residues. Data came from immunoSEQ multiplex PCR; TCRdb stores just in-frame clones and leaves some out. This repertoire shows some 640,000 clones, about 90% found once; its top ten account for over 1.3%. Of note for this clone: As yet, its antigen is unknown.

The chain employs TRBV2 and TRBJ1-5; a possible D gene is TRBD1 (6 bases). This TCR derives from a person between 18 and 65 years old who received the Ad26.COV2.S COVID-19 vaccine or a placebo. The sample consisted of peripheral blood, taken in a trial of Ad26.COV2.S vaccine versus placebo. CDR3 sequence reads: CASSYRVGSNQPQHF. DNA of the CDR3: TGTGCCAGCAGTTACAGGGTGGGCAGCAATCAGCCCCAGCATTTT.